This TCR beta chain originates from a study of glioma-infiltrating T cells after dendritic cell vaccination. About the research overall: Dendritic cell vaccine was injected intradermally three times, biweekly. Study results and limitations: Higher pretreatment TIL content predicted longer progression-free time and survival.

The protocol was immunoSEQ multiplex PCR, while the TCRdb copy is restricted to in-frame clones and leaves out a portion. This sample carries tens of thousands of clones, about 83% of them seen once, and the ten largest clones take just under 3%. Comments on this clone: Its antigen is not known.

CDR3 length equals 14 residues. Trimming took off 1 base at V and 5 bases at J, with 12 bases between the two ends. Per germline, CDR1 SGHAT and CDR2 FQNNGV. This receptor was taken from a human donor with glioblastoma. The material was blood, obtained before dendritic cell vaccination. The chain uses TRBV11-2 and TRBJ2-7; perhaps TRBD1 as D (5 bases). DNA of the CDR3: TGTGCCAGCAGCTTAGTTGGGCCCAGGGACGAGCAGTACTTC. This gives the protein CASSLVGPRDEQYF.